A selection of T cell receptor beta chains follows, all from one sample in a study of T cell responses to AZD1222 COVID-19 vaccine. The method was immunoSEQ multiplex PCR; TCRdb's version includes in-frame clones alone and lacks a portion of them. The table has 100,000 to 150,000 clones, about nine tenths seen once. The sample consisted of peripheral blood, taken on day 0 of AZD1222 vaccination. These receptors were taken from an adult in good health. Both conserved end residues are part of each CDR3. The D gene is left open where the match is weak. Size tells how often a clone was seen (once, few, many) or the class of an expanded clone, and some rows leave it out.

TRBD1 TRBJ2-2 . TRBV6-6 TGTGCCAGCAGTCGGATAACAGGGGATTCGGGGACCGGGGAGCTGTTTTTT CASSRITGDSGTGELFF
. TRBJ1-2 . TRBV6-5 TGTGCCAGCAGCCCGCTACTTCCCCATGGCTACACCTTC CASSPLLPHGYTF
TRBD2 TRBJ2-2 . TRBV9 TGTGCCAGCAGCGTAGGACTAGCGGTGATAAACACCGGGGAGCTGTTTTTT CASSVGLAVINTGELFF
. TRBJ1-2 . TRBV24-1 TGTGCCACCACCCCCCCCCGGGCAGAGTATGGCTACACCTTC CATTPPRAEYGYTF
. TRBJ1-1 once TRBV29-1 TGCAGCGTCGGTTACTTGAACACTGAAGCTTTCTTT CSVGYLNTEAFF
. TRBJ2-5 . TRBV5-6 TGTGCCAGCAGCTTGGATGCCAGACGGGAGACCCAGTACTTC CASSLDARRETQYF
. TRBJ1-1 . TRBV7-6 TGTGCCAGCAGCTTAAACACCTACACTGAAGCTTTCTTT CASSLNTYTEAFF
TRBD1 TRBJ1-2 . TRBV6-5 TGTGCCAGCAGTTACAGGGACAGGAACTATGGCTACACCTTC CASSYRDRNYGYTF
. TRBJ1-5 . TRBV7-2 TGTGCCAGCAGCTATTTGGAGAATCAGCCCCAGCATTTT CASSYLENQPQHF
. TRBJ2-5 . TRBV5-1 TGCGCCAGCAGCCCATTCACGACTACCCAAAGGAGGGAGACCCAGTACTTC CASSPFTTTQRRETQYF
. TRBJ2-3 . TRBV25-1 TGTGCCAGCACCCCGGGGCCTAGCACAGATACGCAGTATTTT CASTPGPSTDTQYF
. TRBJ1-4 . TRBV30 TGTGCCTGGAGTCATGGTGGGTCGAATGAAAAACTGTTTTTT CAWSHGGSNEKLFF
. TRBJ1-5 . TRBV2 TGTGCCAGCACGGGGGATGGTCAGCCCCAGCATTTT CASTGDGQPQHF
. TRBJ1-4 . TRBV25-1 TGTGCCAGCAGTCCAGGGCTTACAACTAATGAAAAACTGTTTTTT CASSPGLTTNEKLFF
. TRBJ1-6 . TRBV10-3 TGTGCCATCACCTCCGGGACTCTAGTAAATTCACCCCTCCACTTT CAITSGTLVNSPLHF
. TRBJ1-1 . TRBV6-1 TGTGCCAGCAGTGAAGCGGGGACGAACACTGAAGCTTTCTTT CASSEAGTNTEAFF
. TRBJ1-2 . TRBV12-3/TRBV12-4 TGTGCCAGCAGTTTGGGAAGGGGGTACACCTTC CASSLGRGYTF
TRBD1 TRBJ2-7 once TRBV27 TGTGCCAGCAGTCCAGGGGGACAGTTGGCCTACGAGCAGTACTTC CASSPGGQLAYEQYF
. TRBJ1-1 . TRBV9 TGTGCCAGCAGTGCTATGGGGGCGCTCAACACTGAAGCTTTCTTT CASSAMGALNTEAFF
. TRBJ1-5 once TRBV4-1 TGCGCCAGCAGCCAAGGTCGCAATCAGCCCCAGCATTTT CASSQGRNQPQHF
TRBD1 TRBJ1-1 many TRBV19 TGTGCCAGTAGTATCGATTCCGGGACAGGGGGGTCTTTCTTT CASSIDSGTGGSFF
. TRBJ2-1 . TRBV30 TGTGCCTGGAGTGTAAGTAGCGGTGAGCAGTTCTTC CAWSVSSGEQFF
. TRBJ1-2 . TRBV2 TGTGCCAGCGAGGGTGGGACCGCTGCCTACACCTTC CASEGGTAAYTF
. TRBJ2-7 once TRBV5-6 TGTGCCAGCAGCTACGTGGGAAACTACGAGCAGTACTTC CASSYVGNYEQYF
. TRBJ1-5 . TRBV7-8 TGTGCCAGCAGCCAGGACGGGAATAATCAGCCCCAGCATTTT CASSQDGNNQPQHF
. TRBJ1-3 . TRBV5-1 TGCGCCAGCAGCCCCGGAGGTCTATTTGGAAACACCATATATTTT CASSPGGLFGNTIYF
. TRBJ1-1 . TRBV30 TGTGCCTGGAGTACGAGCGGTTGGGAATCTGAAGCTTTCTTT CAWSTSGWESEAFF
. TRBJ1-2 . TRBV5-1 TGCGCCAGCAGCTTGGGAGGCTATGGCTACACCTTC CASSLGGYGYTF
. TRBJ2-3 . TRBV7-6 TGTGCCAGCAGCCGGGACTTCCCTAGCACAGATACGCAGTATTTT CASSRDFPSTDTQYF
. TRBJ2-3 . TRBV5-1 TGCGCCAGTCGCACAGGGGGGGCAGATACGCAGTATTTT CASRTGGADTQYF
. TRBJ1-4 . TRBV6-5 TGTGCCAGCAGTTACGGGCAGGGGCTGTTTAATGAAAAACTGTTTTTT CASSYGQGLFNEKLFF
. TRBJ2-7 . TRBV18 TGTGCCAGCTCCCCCGGCCCTTCCAACTCCTACGAGCAGTACTTC CASSPGPSNSYEQYF
. TRBJ1-1 . TRBV7-2 TGTGCCAGCAGCTTAGCTGGGGTAAGCACTGAAGCTTTCTTT CASSLAGVSTEAFF
TRBD2 TRBJ2-3 . TRBV10-2 TGCGCCAGCGGCCAAAGTCTAGCGGGGGCAGGTGGTACGCAGTATTTT CASGQSLAGAGGTQYF
. TRBJ1-1 . TRBV7-6 TGTGCCAGCAGCTTAGGGGGGTCCAAGGCTGAAGCTTTCTTT CASSLGGSKAEAFF
TRBD1 TRBJ1-2 . TRBV19 TGTGCCAGTCAGGGACAGGGGCGCGGACCCTATGGCTACACCTTC CASQGQGRGPYGYTF
. TRBJ1-6 . TRBV29-1 TGCAGCGTTGCGGAAGGGGGAAATTCACCCCTCCACTTT CSVAEGGNSPLHF
TRBD1 TRBJ1-2 . TRBV9 TGTGCCAGCAGCGAAACGGGACAGGGTGATTCTAACTATGGCTACACCTTC CASSETGQGDSNYGYTF
. TRBJ1-2 once TRBV4-1 TGCGCCAGCAGCCAAGATGGGGACGGCTCTTTAGGCTACACCTTC CASSQDGDGSLGYTF
. TRBJ1-1 . TRBV6-5 TGTGCCAGCAGTCCATCCGCAGTAACAGCTGAAGCTTTCTTT CASSPSAVTAEAFF
. TRBJ2-5 . TRBV11-3 TGTGCCAGCAGCTTAGCCAGCAACGCGGGGGAGACCCAGTACTTC CASSLASNAGETQYF
. TRBJ1-2 . TRBV30 TGTGCCTGGAGGATCTGGTTAAATGGCTACACCTTC CAWRIWLNGYTF
. TRBJ1-1 . TRBV4-3 TGCGCCAGCAGCCAAGATCACTTGCTGAACACTGAAGCTTTCTTT CASSQDHLLNTEAFF
. TRBJ1-3 . TRBV6-5 TGTGCCAGCAGTCGACAGTTCTCTGGAAACACCATATATTTT CASSRQFSGNTIYF
. TRBJ1-1 . TRBV10-2 TGCGCCAGCAGTGAGGGGGCGAAGAGGAACACTGAAGCTTTCTTT CASSEGAKRNTEAFF
. TRBJ2-3 . TRBV5-1 TGCGCCAGCAGCCTTGACGGTCCGATCACAGATACGCAGTATTTT CASSLDGPITDTQYF
. TRBJ1-1 . TRBV29-1 TGCAGCGTGTCAGGGGCTATGAACACTGAAGCTTTCTTT CSVSGAMNTEAFF
. TRBJ2-5 . TRBV6-6 TGTGCCAGCACCTCAAGGGAGACCCAGTACTTC CASTSRETQYF
TRBD2 TRBJ2-5 . TRBV5-4 TGTGCCAGCGGCCGGGGGGAAGAGACCCAGTACTTC CASGRGEETQYF
. TRBJ1-1 . TRBV4-3 TGCGCCAGCAGCCCGTCGGAGGTTCATGAAGCTTTCTTT CASSPSEVHEAFF
TRBD1 TRBJ1-1 . TRBV5-4 TGTGCCAGCAGCTTGGCCGGGGGGACAGGGTCTGAAGCTTTCTTT CASSLAGGTGSEAFF
. TRBJ1-1 . TRBV11-3 TGTGCCAGCAGCGTTAAGGGCGCGGGCACTGAAGCTTTCTTT CASSVKGAGTEAFF
. TRBJ2-6 . TRBV11-2 TGTGCCAGCAGCTTGTTTCCCTCTGGGGCCAACGTCCTGACTTTC CASSLFPSGANVLTF
TRBD2 TRBJ2-1 . TRBV5-1 TGCGCCAGCAGCTTGATTCTAGCGGGAGAGCAGTTCTTC CASSLILAGEQFF
. TRBJ1-5 . TRBV15 TGTGCCACCAGCAGAGTGGATGATCAGCCCCAGCATTTT CATSRVDDQPQHF
. TRBJ1-1 . TRBV25-1 TGTGCCAGCAGTGCGTTTCGGACCACTGAAGCTTTCTTT CASSAFRTTEAFF
. TRBJ2-3 . TRBV5-1 TGCGCCAGCAGCTTACCCACAGATACGCAGTATTTT CASSLPTDTQYF
. TRBJ1-2 . TRBV27 TGTGCCAGCAGTACACGCGGTCAGAACTATGGCTACACCTTC CASSTRGQNYGYTF
. TRBJ1-2 . TRBV4-1 TGCGCCAGCAGCCAAGGGCCAGGAAATCATTATGGCTACACCTTC CASSQGPGNHYGYTF